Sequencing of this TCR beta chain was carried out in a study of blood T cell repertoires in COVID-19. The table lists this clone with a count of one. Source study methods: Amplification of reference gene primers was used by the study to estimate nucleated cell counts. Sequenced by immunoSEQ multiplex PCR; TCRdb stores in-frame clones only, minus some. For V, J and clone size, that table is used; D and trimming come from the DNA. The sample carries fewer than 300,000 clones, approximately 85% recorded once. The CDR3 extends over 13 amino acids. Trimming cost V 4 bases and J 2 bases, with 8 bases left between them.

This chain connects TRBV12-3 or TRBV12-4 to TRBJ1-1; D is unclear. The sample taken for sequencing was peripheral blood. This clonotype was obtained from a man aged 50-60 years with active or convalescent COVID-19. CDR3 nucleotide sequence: TGTGCCAGCAGTTCAGCCAGAAACACTGAAGCTTTCTTT. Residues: CASSSARNTEAFF.